Listed here is a single T cell receptor beta chain. Its antigen is not yet known. No base quality information exists; no much larger clone differs at one position. This record belongs to a study of shared clonotypes between healthy human individuals (TCRdb year 2020). For the wider study: Three men and a couple of women, aged 18 to 49 years, made up the cohort. Leukapheresis yielded between about 0.94 and 9 billion PBMCs per donor. Different laboratories and diverse techniques were used to prepare libraries and sequence TCR repertoires, to increase sequencing depth and limit assay-specific biases. Per donor, three plates each were used for CD4 naive and CD4 memory, two for CD8 naive, and one for CD8 memory. To estimate repertoire size and how much clonotype sharing occurs between individuals, the study deeply sequenced the blood TCR repertoires of several healthy adults. The paper's findings and limits, for the study overall: Estimated clonotype richness was generally larger for naive than for memory subsets. Higher generation probabilities were observed for clonotypes shared by all four sorted-subset donors than for non-shared clonotypes. Rarefaction of sorted-subset datasets indicated incomplete sequencing despite the large sequencing depth. Only blood was sampled, and tissue TCR repertoires likely differ from those in blood. When a few donors were compared, the shared fraction of clonotypes was 5% to 6.5% for naive CD4, more than 3% for naive CD8, more than 2% for memory CD4, and around 0.4% for memory CD8. Pairwise subsampling indicated that sequencing depth was expected to affect the degree of clonotype sharing among donors. The genetic and exposure-history diversity represented was limited by the small number of donors.

Trimming costs V 5 bases and J 4 bases, and their ends lie 9 bases apart. The CDR3 goes from the cysteine to the phenylalanine over 12 residues. Only the CDR3 region is kept as DNA, spanning 36 bases read in frame from base 1. Sequences SGHAT (CDR1) and FQNNGV (CDR2) are obtained from the germline V gene. CD8 naive samples consisted of CD45RO-negative cells that were positively selected for CCR7, yielding a CD45RA+CCR7+ population without TemRA cells. Healthy HIV-negative adults with no recently reported acute infections or vaccinations were included as donors. All donors were Caucasian adults living in Nashville, Tennessee, USA. Blood was collected by leukapheresis, and PBMCs were isolated by Ficoll-Histopaque density gradient centrifugation and then cryopreserved in liquid nitrogen vapor phase. Analytical flow cytometry was used to check the purity and quantity of each magnetically sorted T cell population. From each sorted fraction, genomic DNA was isolated and quantified by UV absorbance on a Nanodrop 2000c.

Using the deep immunoSEQ assay, TCR CDR3 regions were amplified from genomic DNA by multiplex PCR. Genomic DNA extracted from each cell subset was distributed evenly over all wells of several immunoSEQ 96-well plates, and each plate served as one replicate. Each replicate PCR for sorted subsets received roughly 0.2 ug genomic DNA, equal to about 29,000 T cell genomes. Purified libraries were quantified with a Qubit 3.0 fluorometer, sized on a Bioanalyzer 2100, and re-quantified with the KAPA Library Quantification kit. Every immunoSEQ 96-well plate was sequenced on a dedicated single-read 150-cycle Illumina NextSeq 550 flow cell. In the source study's methods: The immunoSEQ output contained only junctional sequences without quality scores, so filtering could not match that applied to full-length reads. Sequences were annotated with PyIR, a Python wrapper for IgBLAST v1.9, using IMGT germline references to assign V/J genes and CDR3. Reads were filtered out if the reads had weak V/J assignments (E-value above 1e-6), no CDR3, stop codons, out-of-frame junctions, or ambiguous translated residues. A V3J clonotype was defined by an identical inferred V gene, J gene, and CDR3 amino acid sequence. Percentage overlap between repertoires was computed as shared unique clonotypes divided by the size of the smaller repertoire. Richness of each repertoire was evaluated using RTK rarefaction, the Chao1 estimator, and Recon v2.1 estimates of unobserved clonotypes. Generation probabilities were computed with OLGA for all TCRbeta clonotypes obtained by the gDNA method from four donors. This immuneACCESS table, as held by TCRdb, lists in-frame sequences with V and J called but not all clones. Of the missing ones, under half trace to an unresolved V gene in checked studies; the others have no known cause. The D gene and trimming were derived from the DNA, and the V and J assignments and clone size from that table. This sample comprises millions of clones, about 95% of them detected only once. 0.9% to 1.3% of the sample goes to the ten largest clones.

In this chain, TRBV11-2 is recombined with TRBJ2-7; the D gene cannot be resolved reliably. This receptor was identified in a man aged 18 to 35 in good health. Sequences were obtained from naive CD8+ T cells sorted from blood. What the cell subset or site label conveys for this sample: CD45RA+CCR7+. The CDR3 region reads CASSPTDYEQYF. The nucleotides are TGTGCCAGCAGCCCCACGGATTACGAGCAGTACTTC.